This is a list of T cell receptor beta chains from one sample in a study of T-cell memory formation after mild COVID-19. TCRdb ran MiXCR on the 5' RACE reads and lists one entry per CDR3 protein. This table holds under 600,000 distinct CDR3 sequences, about a fifth found once. The specimen sequenced was PBMCs or a T cell subset sorted from them (not recorded which). The receptors stem from an adult woman who had mild COVID-19 (a few samples of this study predate the infection). Cell type and time point are not known. CDR3s include the opening cysteine and the closing phenylalanine or tryptophan. The order of the fields is J gene, V gene, CDR3 protein.

j_call: TRBJ1-2; v_call: TRBV7-2; cdr3_aa: CASSWDLGTGDYGYTF
j_call: TRBJ2-7; v_call: TRBV20-1; cdr3_aa: CSAKNLAQEAYEQYF
j_call: TRBJ2-1; v_call: TRBV24-1; cdr3_aa: CATGGGTQNEQFF
j_call: TRBJ1-2; v_call: TRBV12-3/TRBV12-4; cdr3_aa: CASSPTMGQINYGYTF
j_call: TRBJ2-3; v_call: TRBV5-1; cdr3_aa: CASSFNPWGAASTDTQYF
j_call: TRBJ1-1; v_call: TRBV30; cdr3_aa: CAREADRYNTEAFF
j_call: TRBJ2-7; v_call: TRBV29-1; cdr3_aa: CSVARRDSSYEQYF
j_call: TRBJ1-6; v_call: TRBV6-5; cdr3_aa: CASSGGQGNSPLHF
j_call: TRBJ2-7; v_call: TRBV3-1; cdr3_aa: CASSQAAGGPAHEQYF
j_call: TRBJ2-3; v_call: TRBV7-9; cdr3_aa: CASSSGLAQRGDTQYF
j_call: TRBJ2-1; v_call: TRBV29-1; cdr3_aa: CSVEEGESSPNEQFF
j_call: TRBJ2-1; v_call: TRBV5-6; cdr3_aa: CASSFVGEEDGEQFF
j_call: TRBJ1-5; v_call: TRBV5-1; cdr3_aa: CASSTGFGDQPQHF
j_call: TRBJ1-5; v_call: TRBV4-1; cdr3_aa: CASSQDTQGNQPQHF
j_call: TRBJ2-5; v_call: TRBV10-2; cdr3_aa: CASSESHREETQYF
j_call: TRBJ1-3; v_call: TRBV15; cdr3_aa: CATSRELLGGNTIYF
j_call: TRBJ2-1; v_call: TRBV7-9; cdr3_aa: CASSPMGLYDEQFF
j_call: TRBJ2-1; v_call: TRBV20-1; cdr3_aa: CSARDRTRASYNEQFF
j_call: TRBJ2-5; v_call: TRBV2; cdr3_aa: CASSEDFPSATQYF
j_call: TRBJ2-7; v_call: TRBV24-1; cdr3_aa: CATQGDSFSYEQYF
j_call: TRBJ2-7; v_call: TRBV5-1; cdr3_aa: CASSPSMGSSYEQYF
j_call: TRBJ2-4; v_call: TRBV6-6; cdr3_aa: CASSYGVVGSLAKNIQYF
j_call: TRBJ2-1; v_call: TRBV5-1; cdr3_aa: CASSLGDRSLTYNEQFF
j_call: TRBJ2-1; v_call: TRBV4-3; cdr3_aa: CASSRGLFNEQFF
j_call: TRBJ1-1; v_call: TRBV4-1; cdr3_aa: CASSQDGRGLRPNTEAFF
j_call: TRBJ2-7; v_call: TRBV6-6; cdr3_aa: CASSYLGPGTAYEQYF
j_call: TRBJ2-7; v_call: TRBV7-9; cdr3_aa: CASSRDRVPYEQYF
j_call: TRBJ1-1; v_call: TRBV29-1; cdr3_aa: CSFEGGEGTEAFF
j_call: TRBJ1-5; v_call: TRBV19; cdr3_aa: CASSIGPSGRYSNQPQHF
j_call: TRBJ1-3; v_call: TRBV15; cdr3_aa: CATSRGQISGNTIYF
j_call: TRBJ1-1; v_call: TRBV11-3; cdr3_aa: CASSFRTVTEAFF
j_call: TRBJ2-5; v_call: TRBV7-2; cdr3_aa: CASSFQGARETQYF
j_call: TRBJ2-3; v_call: TRBV20-1; cdr3_aa: CSASSRAGGTDTQYF
j_call: TRBJ2-1; v_call: TRBV20-1; cdr3_aa: CSAGDREREYNEQFF
j_call: TRBJ1-5; v_call: TRBV12-3/TRBV12-4; cdr3_aa: CASSLLSYNQPQHF
j_call: TRBJ2-1; v_call: TRBV11-3; cdr3_aa: CASSLDRTGNPFF
j_call: TRBJ2-5; v_call: TRBV7-3; cdr3_aa: CASSLTPSGPTTF
j_call: TRBJ1-5; v_call: TRBV24-1; cdr3_aa: CATSDPLAVDQPQHF
j_call: TRBJ2-5; v_call: TRBV12-3/TRBV12-4; cdr3_aa: CASSSPETQYF
j_call: TRBJ2-7; v_call: TRBV12-5; cdr3_aa: CASGLGHGSEQYF
j_call: TRBJ1-1; v_call: TRBV12-3/TRBV12-4; cdr3_aa: CASSTESGTEAFF
j_call: TRBJ2-5; v_call: TRBV10-3; cdr3_aa: CAISEEGQAGETQYF
j_call: TRBJ2-3; v_call: TRBV7-9; cdr3_aa: CASSAWDIERGKSTDTQYF
j_call: TRBJ1-1; v_call: TRBV12-3/TRBV12-4; cdr3_aa: CASSLPGGPEAFF
j_call: TRBJ2-7; v_call: TRBV6-1; cdr3_aa: CASSPEAGRVYEQYF
j_call: TRBJ2-1; v_call: TRBV5-1; cdr3_aa: CASSSRLAGSSYNEQFF
j_call: TRBJ2-3; v_call: TRBV5-1; cdr3_aa: CASSSAGTWDTDTQYF
j_call: TRBJ2-1; v_call: TRBV20-1; cdr3_aa: CSARVGLAGEWKFNEQFF
j_call: TRBJ2-5; v_call: TRBV12-3/TRBV12-4; cdr3_aa: CASRGGGETQYF
j_call: TRBJ1-1; v_call: TRBV7-2; cdr3_aa: CASRQRRGQATEAFF
j_call: TRBJ2-1; v_call: TRBV14; cdr3_aa: CASSPVPVGRDNEQFF
j_call: TRBJ2-7; v_call: TRBV20-1; cdr3_aa: CSAPDWTTYEQYF